The T cell receptor (beta chain) described here comes from a study of blood T cell repertoires in COVID-19. About the study: COVID-19 samples collected from the United States, Italy and Spain covered acute and convalescent phases.

Original handling: Scientists estimated how many nucleated cells there were by amplifying reference gene primers. The table came from immunoSEQ multiplex PCR; TCRdb's copy has only in-frame clones and leaves some out. That table is the source of V, J and clone size, and D and trimming were worked out from the DNA. The sample lists about 160,000 clones, more than 70% seen once, with 4.5% to 7.5% in the top ten. CDR3 size: 16 residues. J was trimmed by 0 bases and V by 4 bases; bases with no gene match: 6. Per germline, CDR1 SGHRS and CDR2 YFSETQ. Participants came from roughly 25 US areas, aged roughly 18 to 89 years. Categorization into cohorts depended on clinical history that participants reported.

The material sequenced was PBMCs or T cells enriched from blood (not recorded which). The sequence was obtained from a man aged 40-50 years who had recovered from COVID-19. The chain recombines TRBV5-1 with TRBJ2-2; TRBD1 matches at 7 bases. The CDR3 loop reads CASSRLGTANTGELFF. CDR3 in DNA: TGCGCCAGCAGCCGGCTGGGGACAGCGAACACCGGGGAGCTGTTTTTT. The whole variable domain, remainder taken from reference TRBV5-1 and TRBJ2-2, is KAGVTQTPRYLIKTRGQQVTLSCSPISGHRSVSWYQQTPGQGLQFLFEYFSETQRNKGNFPGRFSGRQFSNSRSEMNVSTLELGDSALYLCASSRLGTANTGELFFGEGSRLTVL.